This passage covers 19 T cell receptor beta chains from one sample sequenced in a study of OX40 agonist ivuxolimab in advanced cancers. Repertoires were generated with immunoSEQ multiplex PCR, while TCRdb's copy carries only in-frame clones and drops some. The sample consists of approximately 17,000 clones, about 86% of them appearing once. This material consisted of CD4+ or CD8+ T cells sorted from blood, taken in a trial of the OX40 agonist ivuxolimab. These receptors all stem from an adult with an advanced solid tumor such as melanoma, head and neck, liver or kidney cancer.

The chain has TRBV6-5 and TRBJ1-4; D perhaps matches TRBD1 (6 bases). From germline, CDR1 is MNHEY and CDR2 SVGAGI. Trimming removed 8 bases at V and 6 bases at J, with 16 bases between. The CDR3 spans 14 residues. The CDR3 nucleotides read TGTGCCAGCTCGAACCCAGGGGTTCATGAAAAACTGTTTTTT. Translating it yields CASSNPGVHEKLFF.

The V and J genes are TRBV12-2 and TRBJ2-7; TRBD1 is the table's D call, not checked against the DNA. TRBV12-2 corresponds to a pseudogene. The CDR3 runs to 14 residues. CDR3 amino acids: CASRLMFQGDEQYF. In DNA form, the CDR3 reads TGTGCAAGTCGCTTAATGTTCCAAGGGGACGAGCAGTACTTC.

The chain couples TRBV13 to TRBJ2-3; D perhaps matches TRBD2 (6 bases). Germline values: CDR1 PRHDT, CDR2 FYEKMQ (reference sequence). Trimming left V 1 base short and J 1 base short, with 6 bases between. This CDR3 has 14 residues. CDR3: CASSLAGGTDTQYF. CDR3 coding DNA: TGTGCCAGCAGCTTAGCGGGGGGCACAGATACGCAGTATTTT.

The chain joins TRBV27 to TRBJ2-3; 8 bases align to TRBD1. V was pared by 5 bases and J by 3 bases, with 10 bases of the junction left unmatched. Germline V gene data show CDR1 as MNHEY and CDR2 as SMNVEV (reference sequence). The CDR3 is 16 amino acids. The CDR3 DNA reads TGTGCCAGCAGTCCCACAGGGGGGAGGAGGACAGATACGCAGTATTTT. Protein sequence: CASSPTGGRRTDTQYF.

This clone has only a few counts. The chain uses TRBV6-1 and TRBJ2-1, with 8 bases lining up with TRBD2. V was pared by 6 bases and J by 6 bases, with 1 base of the junction left unmatched. Germline lookup yields CDR1 MNHNS and CDR2 SASEGT. This CDR3 has 12 residues. CDR3 DNA sequence: TGTGCCAGCAGCCTAGCGGGCAATGAGCAGTTCTTC. Translation: CASSLAGNEQFF.

In nucleotides, the CDR3 is TGTGCCGGAGGTCGGCGACGTCCCGGTGAGACCCAGTACTTC. Its protein is CAGGRRRPGETQYF. The rearrangement uses TRBV7-2 and TRBJ2-5, with D perhaps TRBD2 (5 bases). This CDR3 contains 14 residues. V was clipped by 11 bases and J by 5 bases, with 21 bases between them. CDR1 is SGHTA and CDR2 is FQGNSA in the germline V gene. The full variable domain, its missing parts supplied by reference TRBV7-2 and TRBJ2-5, is GAGVSQSPSNKVTEKGKDVELRCDPISGHTALYWYRQSLGQGLEFLIYFQGNSAPDKSGLPSDRFSAERTGGSVSTLTIQRTQQEDSAVYLCAGGRRRPGETQYFGPGTRLLVL.

The chain has TRBV19 and TRBJ1-1, with D maybe TRBD1 (6 bases). Germline CDR1 LNHDA, CDR2 SQIVND (reference sequence). The CDR3 length is 16 residues. Trimming stripped 5 bases from V and 5 bases from J, with 21 bases between. CDR3 DNA sequence: TGTGCCAGTAGTCCACTGCGGGGGCAGCGGGGAACTGAAGCTTTCTTT. Translating gives CASSPLRGQRGTEAFF.

The chain joins TRBV6-5 to TRBJ1-5; D is unresolved. The CDR3 is 13 residues long. With 5 bases removed from V and 11 bases from J, the gap between germline ends came to 16 bases. Germline-derived CDR1 and CDR2 are MNHEY and SVGAGI. As DNA, the CDR3 is TGTGCCAGCAGTCCCCTATTGAAATCAGCCCAGCATTTT. Encoded protein: CASSPLLKSAQHF.

The CDR3 protein is CASTAGEDIQYF. In nucleotides, the CDR3 is TGTGCCAGCACAGCCGGGGAGGACATTCAGTACTTC. The genes are TRBV2 and TRBJ2-4, with D maybe TRBD2 (6 bases). The CDR3 runs 12 residues. Germline V CDR1 and CDR2: SNHLY, FYNNEI. V lost 7 bases to trimming and J lost 8 bases, with 12 bases between them.

This clone came up once. V gene TRBV29-1 combines with J gene TRBJ2-1, with a weak D call TRBD1 (5 bases). There are 14 residues in the CDR3. Germline CDR1 SQVTM, CDR2 ANQGSEA. V gave up 7 bases and J gave up 0 bases, with 13 bases separating them. The CDR3 loop is CSAVTGSSYNEQFF. The CDR3 DNA is TGCAGCGCAGTTACAGGCAGCTCCTACAATGAGCAGTTCTTC.

The gene calls are TRBV5-4 and TRBJ1-4; D perhaps matches TRBD1 (6 bases). The CDR3 consists of 13 residues. CDR1 is SGHNT and CDR2 is YYREEE in the germline V gene (reference sequence). Trimming removed 0 bases from V and 8 bases from J, with 8 bases in between. CDR3 region: CASSLAGTEKLFF. Written as DNA, the CDR3 is TGTGCCAGCAGCTTGGCCGGGACAGAAAAACTGTTTTTT.

This chain connects TRBV6-6 to TRBJ1-1, with D unresolved. Trimming removed 2 bases at V and 1 base at J, with 8 bases between. CDR1 is MNHNY and CDR2 is SVGAGI in the germline V gene (reference sequence). This CDR3 region has 14 residues. This chain's CDR3 is CASSYPSPNTEAFF. CDR3 nucleotides: TGTGCCAGCAGTTACCCTTCTCCGAACACTGAAGCTTTCTTT.

This clone was seen only once. This chain uses TRBV27 with TRBJ2-4; 7 positions agree with TRBD2. The V gene's germline CDR1 is MNHEY and CDR2 SMNVEV (reference sequence). The V and J ends lost 3 bases and 7 bases, in that order; junction bases with no gene match: 3. This CDR3 comprises 13 residues. The CDR3 loop is CASSLAGENIQYF. CDR3 DNA: TGTGCCAGCAGTTTGGCGGGAGAGAACATTCAGTACTTC.

The CDR3 sequence is CASNSEAYGYTF. For the CDR3, the DNA is TGTGCCAGCAATTCGGAGGCCTATGGCTACACCTTC. The V gene is TRBV2, the J gene TRBJ1-2; D not certain. Germline CDR1 and CDR2: SNHLY and FYNNEI. The CDR3 has 12 residues. Trimming cost V 7 bases and J 4 bases, with 10 bases left between them.

This clone was detected only a few times. The CDR3 coding sequence is TGTGCCAGCAGCTACCGCACGTCAAACACCATATATTTT. Its translation: CASSYRTSNTIYF. The V call is TRBV7-9, the J call TRBJ1-3; no firm D call. The CDR3 is made up of 13 amino acids. Per germline, CDR1 SEHNR and CDR2 FQNEAQ (reference sequence). The V and J ends lost 4 bases and 6 bases respectively, with 10 bases between them.

The gene calls are TRBV5-5 and TRBJ1-1; the D is unclear. V was pared by 5 bases and J by 4 bases, with 12 bases between. Germline-derived CDR1 and CDR2 are SGHKS and YYEKEE (reference sequence). The CDR3 has 13 residues. CDR3 sequence reads: CASRGWGFTEAFF. The CDR3 DNA is TGTGCCAGCAGGGGCTGGGGTTTCACTGAAGCTTTCTTT.

The chain has TRBV2 and TRBJ2-5, with TRBD1 identical over 7 bases. Germline trimming cut 7 bases from V and 1 base from J; bases unmatched to any gene: 3. Germline-derived CDR1 and CDR2 are SNHLY and FYNNEI. This CDR3 spans 13 amino acids. CDR3 sequence: CASNRGLQETQYF. Here the CDR3 DNA reads TGTGCCAGCAACAGGGGTCTCCAAGAGACCCAGTACTTC.

The chain employs TRBV28 and TRBJ1-1; D is ambiguous. V was trimmed by 6 bases and J by 6 bases, leaving 8 bases between them. CDR3 size: 11 residues. CDR1 is MDHEN and CDR2 is SYDVKM in the germline V gene. CDR3 sequence reads: CASRGRPEAFF. The CDR3 nucleotides read TGTGCCAGCAGGGGAAGGCCTGAAGCTTTCTTT.

The CDR3 nucleotides are TGTGCCAGCAGCTCGAACAATGAGCAGTTCTTC. This codes for CASSSNNEQFF. The rearrangement uses TRBV7-3 and TRBJ2-1; D is unclear. Germline V gene data show CDR1 as SGHTA and CDR2 as FQGTGA. The CDR3 extends over 11 amino acids. The V and J ends lost 4 bases and 5 bases respectively, with 3 bases between them.